This TCR beta chain was recovered during a study of blood T cell repertoires in COVID-19. Overall study: Samples of COVID-19 (acute and convalescent) were obtained from the United States, Italy and Spain. In each case, the material was cDNA or gDNA derived from T cells, B-cell-depleted T cells, or PBMCs.

The V end was cut by 3 bases, the J end by 8 bases, with 11 bases between. CDR3 length: 12 amino acids. Germline V gene lookup returns CDR1 SGDLS and CDR2 YYNGEE. Measured with immunoSEQ multiplex PCR; TCRdb has only the in-frame clones, and not every one. The profile shows about 200,000 clones, roughly nine tenths of them singletons. The TCR sequence derives from a man aged 55 to 70 who had recovered from COVID-19. What was sequenced was peripheral blood. The chain links TRBV9 to TRBJ1-2; D is perhaps TRBD1 (6 bases). DNA for the CDR3: TGTGCCAGCAGCGACAGGGTCCGCGGCTACACCTTC. Translation: CASSDRVRGYTF.